Included here is one TCR beta chain sequence, with context. Per the original data handling: Researchers report that nucleated cell counts were estimated from reference gene primer amplification. Profiling relied on immunoSEQ multiplex PCR, and the TCRdb table lists in-frame clones only, not all of them. D and trimming come from the DNA, and the V and J calls and clone size come from that table. Of 340,000 or so clones in the sample, roughly 85% were seen once. This specimen comes from a study of blood T cell repertoires in COVID-19. Study in general: In each case, the material was cDNA or gDNA derived from T cells, B-cell-depleted T cells, or PBMCs.

Ages ranged from about 18 to 89 years, with residence in about two dozen US areas. Trimming took off 5 bases at V and 5 bases at J, with 16 bases between the two ends. CDR3 size: 15 residues. CDR1 is MDHEN, CDR2 SYDVKM, per germline. The material sequenced was PBMCs or T cells enriched from blood (not recorded which). This clonotype was sampled from a woman in her thirties or forties with acute COVID-19. The chain links TRBV28 to TRBJ2-1; D is perhaps TRBD2 (6 bases). The CDR3 loop reads CASSPRWGLNNEQFF. The CDR3 region has the DNA TGTGCCAGCAGTCCCCGCTGGGGACTTAACAATGAGCAGTTCTTC.